This is a list of T cell receptor beta chains from one sample in a study of cytomegalovirus exposure and HLA in healthy donors. Here immunoSEQ multiplex PCR was the method, and the copy in TCRdb shows in-frame clones only, minus some. The table records around 300,000 clones, about 86% of them present only once. The sample consisted of PBMCs. Receptors were obtained from a woman aged 18-30 years in good health and CMV-seronegative. Both conserved end residues are part of each CDR3. A D gene is named only where the DNA matches it firmly. Size is stated for part of the rows, as once, few or many counts, or as a class when the clone is expanded.

CDR3 DNA | CDR3 protein | CDR3 length | J gene | V gene | clone size | D gene
TGTGCCAGCAGCTTCCGACTAGCGGGGAGCAGGGATACGCAGTATTTT | CASSFRLAGSRDTQYF | 16 | TRBJ2-3 | TRBV7-3 | NA | TRBD2
TGTGCCAGTATTCCTCGGGACAGGGATGGCTACACCTTC | CASIPRDRDGYTF | 13 | TRBJ1-2 | TRBV19 | NA | TRBD1
TGTGCCTGGAGTGCGGGGGACATTCAGTACTTC | CAWSAGDIQYF | 11 | TRBJ2-4 | TRBV30 | NA | NA
TGCAGCGTTGTCAGGGGGCAAGTAGAGACCCAGTACTTC | CSVVRGQVETQYF | 13 | TRBJ2-5 | TRBV29-1 | NA | TRBD1
TGTGCCTCGGAGGGACTAAACACCGGGGAGCTGTTTTTT | CASEGLNTGELFF | 13 | TRBJ2-2 | TRBV10-3 | NA | TRBD2
TGTGCCAGCAGCTTACGGCCCGTGGGGGAGGTCTATGGCTACACCTTC | CASSLRPVGEVYGYTF | 16 | TRBJ1-2 | TRBV7-8 | NA | NA
TGTGCCAGCAGTTTAGGACTTTCGAATCAGCCCCAGCATTTT | CASSLGLSNQPQHF | 14 | TRBJ1-5 | TRBV28 | NA | NA
TGTGCCAGCAGCCCCCGAAGGGGTAGTCGTGAGGAGACCCAGTACTTC | CASSPRRGSREETQYF | 16 | TRBJ2-5 | TRBV14 | NA | NA
TGTGCCAGCAGCCTACCCGGAGGCCAAGAGACCCAGTACTTC | CASSLPGGQETQYF | 14 | TRBJ2-5 | TRBV9 | NA | NA
TGTGCCGGAACTCGACAGGTGAACACTGAAGCTTTCTTT | CAGTRQVNTEAFF | 13 | TRBJ1-1 | TRBV11-2 | NA | NA
TGCAGCGTTTTAATCACTGAAGCTTTCTTT | CSVLITEAFF | 10 | TRBJ1-1 | TRBV29-1 | NA | NA
TGTGCCAGCATTTCTCGGCAGGGGGTCGGTCAGCCCCAGCATTTT | CASISRQGVGQPQHF | 15 | TRBJ1-5 | TRBV21-1 | few | NA
TGTGCCAGCAGCCTGGGACAGGGGGCAGGCGAGCAGTACTTC | CASSLGQGAGEQYF | 14 | TRBJ2-7 | TRBV7-6 | once | TRBD1
TGTGCCAGCTCAAAGCGGGCCCTACAAGAGACCCAGTACTTC | CASSKRALQETQYF | 14 | TRBJ2-5 | TRBV18 | NA | NA
TGTGCCAGCAGTTTGATAGGGGCTGGGCAGCCCCAGCATTTT | CASSLIGAGQPQHF | 14 | TRBJ1-5 | TRBV27 | NA | NA
TGCGCCAGCAGCCCCGCAGGGGAACCTGAGTTCTTC | CASSPAGEPEFF | 12 | TRBJ2-1 | TRBV23-1 | NA | NA
TGTGCCAGCAGCCCACAGTTGACAAACTATGGCTACACCTTC | CASSPQLTNYGYTF | 14 | TRBJ1-2 | TRBV9 | NA | NA
TGTGCCAGCAGCGCCGGACAGGGGGCTGCAGATACGCAGTATTTT | CASSAGQGAADTQYF | 15 | TRBJ2-3 | TRBV7-3 | NA | TRBD1
TGTGCCAGCAGTGAATCAAGGGCAGGGTCCAACTATGGCTACACCTTC | CASSESRAGSNYGYTF | 16 | TRBJ1-2 | TRBV6-1 | few | NA
TGTGCCAGCAGCTTGGATATGGGACAGGGCTACGAGCAGTACTTC | CASSLDMGQGYEQYF | 15 | TRBJ2-7 | TRBV5-6 | NA | TRBD1
TGTGCCAGTAGTATAATGGCGAACACTGAAGCTTTCTTT | CASSIMANTEAFF | 13 | TRBJ1-1 | TRBV19 | NA | NA
TGCGCCAGCAGCCATGGGGCAGGCGCCTCCTACGAGCAGTACTTC | CASSHGAGASYEQYF | 15 | TRBJ2-7 | TRBV4-1 | NA | NA
TGTGCCAGCAGCTCATTTTGGCATCCGCGGGGATTAGGATACGAGCAGTACTTC | CASSSFWHPRGLGYEQYF | 18 | TRBJ2-7 | TRBV5-6 | NA | NA
TGTGCCATCAGTGATTTGCTTAGGGGATCATACGAGCAGTACTTC | CAISDLLRGSYEQYF | 15 | TRBJ2-7 | TRBV10-3 | NA | NA
TGTGCCAGCCATCCGACAGATTTGGTTTCACCCCTCCACTTT | CASHPTDLVSPLHF | 14 | TRBJ1-6 | TRBV25-1 | NA | NA
TGTGCCAGCAGCCTAATAGGGACTGCTTTCAACGAGACCCAGTACTTC | CASSLIGTAFNETQYF | 16 | TRBJ2-5 | TRBV7-9 | NA | NA
TGCGCCAGCAGCCTTGGCTGGTCTACTAACCACTTCGAAAAACTGTTTTTT | CASSLGWSTNHFEKLFF | 17 | TRBJ1-4 | TRBV4-3 | NA | NA
TGTGCCAGCAGGCGGACAGGAACGAACATAGGGGCTTTCTTT | CASRRTGTNIGAFF | 14 | TRBJ1-1 | TRBV28 | NA | TRBD1
TGCGCCAGCAGCTTGGCCAGCGGGAGTCACAATGAGCAGTTCTTC | CASSLASGSHNEQFF | 15 | TRBJ2-1 | TRBV5-1 | once | TRBD2
TGCAGCGTTGGGACAGGTACTGAAAAACTGTTTTTT | CSVGTGTEKLFF | 12 | TRBJ1-4 | TRBV29-1 | NA | TRBD1
TGTGCCAGCAGCTTAGGCGCGCCATCCGGACTCTATGGCTACACCTTC | CASSLGAPSGLYGYTF | 16 | TRBJ1-2 | TRBV7-2 | few | NA
TGTGCCATAGGGGGACAGGGGTACGAGCAGTACTTC | CAIGGQGYEQYF | 12 | TRBJ2-7 | TRBV10-3 | NA | TRBD1
TGTGCCAGCGGAACGGAGGGGACGAACACCGGGGAGCTGTTTTTT | CASGTEGTNTGELFF | 15 | TRBJ2-2 | TRBV11-2 | NA | NA
TGTGCCAGCAGTATAACCGGGACAGTTCGCGCCGAGCAGTACTTC | CASSITGTVRAEQYF | 15 | TRBJ2-7 | TRBV11-3 | once | TRBD1
TGCGCCAGCAGCTTGGGGCTGACAGGGGCCGAGCAGTACTTC | CASSLGLTGAEQYF | 14 | TRBJ2-7 | TRBV5-1 | few | TRBD1
TGTGCCAGCAGCGTAGGCGGGGGCCCGTTGGAGACCCAGTACTTC | CASSVGGGPLETQYF | 15 | TRBJ2-5 | TRBV9 | few | NA
TGTGCCAGCAGCTTCATGCAGGGTGTGTACACCGGGGAGCTGTTTTTT | CASSFMQGVYTGELFF | 16 | TRBJ2-2 | TRBV7-8 | NA | NA
TGTGCCAGCAGCTGGGGACAGGGGCCCCTCGGTGGCTACACCTTC | CASSWGQGPLGGYTF | 15 | TRBJ1-2 | TRBV7-9 | NA | TRBD1
TGTGCCAGCAGCCCCTGGAGAGAGACCCAGTACTTC | CASSPWRETQYF | 12 | TRBJ2-5 | TRBV7-6 | NA | NA
TGTGCCAGTAGTATTGAACTAGCGGCACTCTACGAGCAGTACTTC | CASSIELAALYEQYF | 15 | TRBJ2-7 | TRBV19 | NA | TRBD2
TGTGCCAGTAGTTGGACTAGCGGGGTAAACTACAATGAGCAGTTCTTC | CASSWTSGVNYNEQFF | 16 | TRBJ2-1 | TRBV19 | NA | TRBD2
TGCGCCAGCAGTGACCAAGTAGCGAATGAGCAGTTCTTC | CASSDQVANEQFF | 13 | TRBJ2-1 | TRBV10-2 | NA | NA
TGTGCCAGCAGAGGACGGGATAAGGGCGAGCAGTACTTC | CASRGRDKGEQYF | 13 | TRBJ2-7 | TRBV6-1 | NA | NA
TGTGCCAGCAGTTACTCTATGAACACTGAAGCTTTCTTT | CASSYSMNTEAFF | 13 | TRBJ1-1 | TRBV6-5 | NA | NA
TGCGCCAGCAGCTTGGCGGAGGACAGGGGGGATAGAGGCTACACCTTC | CASSLAEDRGDRGYTF | 16 | TRBJ1-2 | TRBV5-1 | NA | TRBD1
TGTGCCAGTAGTCAACCGGGACTAGCGGGAGGGGTTCAGTACTTC | CASSQPGLAGGVQYF | 15 | TRBJ2-4 | TRBV19 | NA | TRBD2
TGTGCCAGCAGTGAAGCGTTTACAGTCGTTGGAAACACCATATATTTT | CASSEAFTVVGNTIYF | 16 | TRBJ1-3 | TRBV6-1 | NA | NA
TGCGCCAGCAGCCCGGTTAACACCGGGGAGCTGTTTTTT | CASSPVNTGELFF | 13 | TRBJ2-2 | TRBV4-1 | once | NA
TGCAGTGCTGTACGGGAGGAAAAACTGTTTTTT | CSAVREEKLFF | 11 | TRBJ1-4 | TRBV20-1 | once | NA
TGCGCCAGCAGTCTACAGGGGAATAGCAATCAGCCCCAGCATTTT | CASSLQGNSNQPQHF | 15 | TRBJ1-5 | TRBV5-1 | once | TRBD1
TGTGCCAGCAGGACCGGGACAGCTTTAAACACTGAAGCTTTCTTT | CASRTGTALNTEAFF | 15 | TRBJ1-1 | TRBV6-5 | NA | TRBD1
TGCGCCAGCAGCCAACTGGGCCGAAGCTCGAACACCGGGGAGCTGTTTTTT | CASSQLGRSSNTGELFF | 17 | TRBJ2-2 | TRBV4-1 | few | NA
TGTGCCAGCAGTGAAGGTTGGGGCCCCGTCTATGGCTACACCTTC | CASSEGWGPVYGYTF | 15 | TRBJ1-2 | TRBV6-4 | NA | NA
TGTGCCAGCAGCTTGGGTAGCGGGAACTACGAGCAGTACTTC | CASSLGSGNYEQYF | 14 | TRBJ2-7 | TRBV7-6 | NA | TRBD2
TGTGCCAGCAGCCCTCAAGCGGGTGTCGCCTACGAGCAGTACTTC | CASSPQAGVAYEQYF | 15 | TRBJ2-7 | TRBV9 | NA | NA